This T cell receptor (beta chain) stems from a study of cytomegalovirus exposure and HLA in healthy donors. Study-level findings and limits: A later analysis linked a missense DCLRE1C variant to TCR beta V- and J-gene trimming. According to the study, roughly 160 TCR beta chains were cytomegalovirus-associated.

The primer mix had 60 Vbeta and 13 Jbeta primers. Measured with immunoSEQ multiplex PCR; TCRdb has only the in-frame clones, and not every one. The table has around 80,000 clones, about 78% seen once. Details on this clone: Its antigen is unknown.

CDR1 is LNHDA and CDR2 is SQIVND in the germline V gene (reference sequence). The CDR3 is 15 amino acids. The J segment lost 0 bases and the V segment lost 9 bases, leaving 11 bases of the junction unmatched. The sequencing sample was made of PBMCs. This chain connects TRBV19 to TRBJ2-7, with 7 nucleotides matching TRBD1. The receptor was isolated from a man between 35 and 55 years old in good health and CMV-seronegative. CDR3 protein: CASHPGQASSYEQYF. CDR3 coding DNA: TGTGCCAGCCACCCAGGACAGGCAAGCTCCTACGAGCAGTACTTC.